The 6 T cell receptor beta chains given below trace back to one sample, sequenced in a study of blood T cell repertoires in COVID-19. TCRdb keeps only in-frame clones here, not all; method: immunoSEQ multiplex PCR. This sample carries roughly 260,000 clones, over 75% of them seen once, and the ten largest clones take 1.5% to 2%. The sample taken for sequencing was PBMCs or T cells enriched from blood (not recorded which). The receptors here all came from a woman in her 50s who had recovered from COVID-19.

The chain joins TRBV11-2 to TRBJ2-7; D not certain. V was pared by 0 bases and J by 4 bases, with 7 bases between. Germline V lookup: CDR1 SGHAT, CDR2 FQNNGV. CDR3 size: 13 residues. CDR3 in DNA: TGTGCCAGCAGCTTAGATACAACGTACGAGCAGTACTTC. The encoded protein is CASSLDTTYEQYF. The full variable domain, with the rest looked up from reference TRBV11-2 and TRBJ2-7, is EAGVAQSPRYKIIEKRQSVAFWCNPISGHATLYWYQQILGQGPKLLIQFQNNGVVDDSQLPKDRFSAERLKGVDSTLKIQPAKLEDSAVYLCASSLDTTYEQYFGPGTRLTVT.

This clone has just a few counts. The chain joins TRBV6-6 to TRBJ2-7; 7 bases are a match to TRBD1. Germline CDR1 reads MNHNY; CDR2 reads SVGAGI (reference sequence). The CDR3 has 14 residues. With V trimmed by 6 bases and J by 2 bases, 7 bases remained unmatched. CDR3 loop: CASSSRQGTYEQYF. CDR3 DNA sequence: TGTGCCAGCAGCTCACGACAGGGAACCTACGAGCAGTACTTC.

The chain couples TRBV10-3 to TRBJ1-4; D remains unclear. Trimming took off 5 bases at V and 3 bases at J, with 10 bases between the two ends. The CDR3 consists of 14 residues. Germline assignment: CDR1 ENHRY and CDR2 SYGVKD. CDR3 amino acids: CAISPGSPNEKLFF. CDR3 sequence (DNA): TGTGCCATCAGTCCAGGTTCGCCTAATGAAAAACTGTTTTTT.

The chain employs TRBV12-5 and TRBJ2-1, with D perhaps matching TRBD2 (5 bases). Trimming took off 8 bases at V and 8 bases at J, with 16 bases between the two ends. The germline CDR1 and CDR2 sequences are LGHNT and FRNRAP. This CDR3 has 13 residues. CDR3 nucleotide sequence: TGTGCTAGTTATGTCCAAGCCGGGGATGAGCAGTTCTTC. Its protein is CASYVQAGDEQFF. The whole variable domain, filled in from reference TRBV12-5 and TRBJ2-1, reads DARVTQTPRHKVTEMGQEVTMRCQPILGHNTVFWYRQTMMQGLELLAYFRNRAPLDDSGMPKDRFSAEMPDATLATLKIQPSEPRDSAVYFCASYVQAGDEQFFGPGTRLTVL.

This clone was counted once. The chain joins TRBV24-1 to TRBJ1-1; D is unclear. Trimming shortened V by 3 bases and J by 1 base, and 8 bases separated the two germline ends. Germline V CDR1 and CDR2: KGHDR, SFDVKD. The CDR3 has 14 amino acids. This chain's CDR3 is CATSDGRSNTEAFF. The CDR3 region has the DNA TGTGCCACCAGTGATGGCAGGTCGAACACTGAAGCTTTCTTT.

CDR3 protein: CASTFQGAGYEQYF. The CDR3 nucleotides are TGTGCCAGCACCTTTCAGGGGGCGGGTTACGAGCAGTACTTC. J is TRBJ2-7 and V is TRBV7-9; 8 bases fit TRBD1. The trim removed 7 bases at V and 4 bases at J, leaving 9 bases unmatched. There are 14 residues in the CDR3. CDR1 and CDR2 (germline): SEHNR, FQNEAQ (reference sequence).